This TCR beta chain was sequenced for a study of CD8 T cells in ankylosing spondylitis. Study conclusions and caveats: Within ankylosing spondylitis blood, a TCR beta motif made up of seven to nine highly homologous variants appeared to be characteristic. Some of the motif variants had earlier been found in reactive arthritis patients' fluid and blood. The authors found the disease-linked clones to be CD8+ and relatively rare in peripheral blood.

Quantitative 5'-RACE with molecular barcodes generated TCR beta libraries. TCRdb called the 5' RACE reads again in MiXCR, with one record for every CDR3 protein. This sample has roughly 700,000 distinct CDR3 sequences; 15% to 20% occur once, and the top ten carry about 20%. Germline CDR1 is SGHDT and CDR2 is YYEEEE. The length of the CDR3 is 11 residues. Deletions cut 4 bases from V and 7 bases from J, with 9 bases between. This clonotype was picked up many times. Its specificity is not known. The receptor comes from a male donor with ankylosing spondylitis. The chain employs TRBV5-6 and TRBJ2-7; tentatively, D is TRBD1 (5 bases). Sequencing used blood, either unsorted or a sorted T cell fraction (not recorded which). The CDR3 loop reads CASSLGHEQYF. Written as DNA, the CDR3 is TGTGCCAGCAGCCTGGGGCATGAGCAGTACTTC. The whole variable domain, filled in from reference TRBV5-6 and TRBJ2-7, reads DAGVTQSPTHLIKTRGQQVTLRCSPKSGHDTVSWYQQALGQGPQFIFQYYEEEERQRGNFPDRFSGHQFPNYSSELNVNALLLGDSALYLCASSLGHEQYFGPGTRLTVT.